This T cell receptor (beta chain) derives from a study of high-grade serous ovarian cancer treatment subgroups. Whole-study results and caveats: TCR relatedness rose with neoantigen level and trended with mutation load. Tumors within one patient showed repertoire similarity of about 0.11 to 0.85. CDR1 and CDR2 were left unanalyzed; analyses focused on CDR3.

This table comes from immunoSEQ multiplex PCR, and its TCRdb copy is limited to in-frame clones, with some not included. Of about 12,000 clones listed, around 90% were seen once; the top ten hold approximately 2.9%. Points on this clone: Antigen: not known.

With 3 bases removed from V and 3 bases from J, the gap between germline ends came to 1 base. The CDR3 has 11 amino acids. CDR1 is ENHRY, CDR2 SYGVKD, per germline. The tumor samples were collected prior to definitive surgery or chemotherapy. The sequencing sample was made of tumor tissue. The rearrangement links TRBV10-3 to TRBJ2-3; no clear D gene. The sequence came from a human donor with high-grade serous ovarian cancer. CDR3 coding DNA: TGTGCCATCAGTGAAACAGATACGCAGTATTTT. It codes for CAISETDTQYF.